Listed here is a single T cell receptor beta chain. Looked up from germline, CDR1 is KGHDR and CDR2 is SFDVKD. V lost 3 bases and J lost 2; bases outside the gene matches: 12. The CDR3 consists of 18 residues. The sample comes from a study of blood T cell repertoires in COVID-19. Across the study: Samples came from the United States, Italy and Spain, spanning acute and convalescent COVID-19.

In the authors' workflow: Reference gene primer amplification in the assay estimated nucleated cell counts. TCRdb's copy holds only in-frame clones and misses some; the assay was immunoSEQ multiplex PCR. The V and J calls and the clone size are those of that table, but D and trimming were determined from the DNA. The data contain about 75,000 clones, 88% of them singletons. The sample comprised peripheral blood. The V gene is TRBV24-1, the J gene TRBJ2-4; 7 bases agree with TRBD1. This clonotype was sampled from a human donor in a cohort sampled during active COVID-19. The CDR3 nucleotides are TGTGCCACCAGTGATATTTGGCGACACAGGGGCCCCAAAAACATTCAGTACTTC. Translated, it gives CATSDIWRHRGPKNIQYF.